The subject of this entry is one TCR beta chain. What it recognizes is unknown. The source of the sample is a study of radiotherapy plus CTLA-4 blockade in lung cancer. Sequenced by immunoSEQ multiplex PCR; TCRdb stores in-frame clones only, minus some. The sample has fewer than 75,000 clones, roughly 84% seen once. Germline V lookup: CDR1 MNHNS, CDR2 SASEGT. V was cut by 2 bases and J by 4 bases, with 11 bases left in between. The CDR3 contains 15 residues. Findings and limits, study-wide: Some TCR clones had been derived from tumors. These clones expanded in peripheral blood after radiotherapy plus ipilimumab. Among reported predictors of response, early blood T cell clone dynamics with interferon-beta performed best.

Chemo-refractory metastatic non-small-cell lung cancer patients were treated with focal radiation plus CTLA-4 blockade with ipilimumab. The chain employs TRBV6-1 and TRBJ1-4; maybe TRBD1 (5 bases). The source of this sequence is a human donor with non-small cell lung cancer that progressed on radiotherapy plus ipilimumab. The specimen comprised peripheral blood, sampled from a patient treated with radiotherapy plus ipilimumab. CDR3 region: CASSERARVNEKLFF. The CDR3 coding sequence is TGTGCCAGCAGTGAACGGGCCAGGGTTAATGAAAAACTGTTTTTT.